These T cell receptor delta chains were read from a single sample in a study of Vδ1+ human thymocytes. TCRdb made new clone calls on the multiplex PCR reads using CATT. The sample consists of under 80,000 delta-chain clones, more than 30% of them appearing once. The sample consisted of Vdelta1+ gamma-delta thymocytes from the thymus. The receptors were sampled from a boy under two years old who had congenital heart surgery. Both conserved end residues are part of each CDR3. Fields, in order: J gene, V gene, D gene, clone size, CDR3 DNA, CDR3 protein. D genes are given only for firm matches. Expanded clones are given a class, and other clones once, few, many or no size at all.

>TRDJ1|TRDV1|.|few
TGTGCTCTTGGGGAAGAGTACACCGATAAACTCATCTTT
CALGEEYTDKLIF
>TRDJ1|TRDV1|TRDD3|.
TGTGCTCTTGGGAAGCCTTCTATACTGGGGGATGAAAAACTCATCTTT
CALGKPSILGDEKLIF
>TRDJ1|TRDV1|TRDD3|few
TGTGCTCTTGGGTGCCACCGGGGCACATACTGGGGGAGACTCATCTTT
CALGCHRGTYWGRLIF
>TRDJ1|TRDV1|TRDD3|.
TGTGCTCCTGGGGAACGGTGCTCTACTGGGGGCCAGTACACCGATAAACTCATCTTT
CAPGERCSTGGQYTDKLIF
>TRDJ1|TRDV2|TRDD3|few
TGTGCCTGTGACGGACTGGGGGATATTGGCACCGATAAACTCATCTTT
CACDGLGDIGTDKLIF
>TRDJ1|TRDV1|TRDD3|.
TGTGCTCTTGGGGCCCGATTTTCGGGACTGGGGGATACCTACACCGATAAACTCATCTTT
CALGARFSGLGDTYTDKLIF
>TRDJ1|TRDV1|TRDD3|.
TGTGCTCTTGGGGCTGAAGAGGGGGGATACGCCGATAAACTCATCTTT
CALGAEEGGYADKLIF
>TRDJ1|TRDV1|TRDD3|few
TGTGCTCTTGGGGTGCCCCACGAGCCCTACTGGGGATACACCGATAAACTCATCTTT
CALGVPHEPYWGYTDKLIF
>TRDJ1|TRDV1|TRDD3|few
TGTGCTCTTGGGGAAACCCTTGGGGGATACGCGACCGATAAACTCATCTTT
CALGETLGGYATDKLIF
>TRDJ1|TRDV2|TRDD3|few
TGTGCCTGTGACACCGATTGGCCGTGGGGGAGCTGGGGGAAAGAACTCATCTTT
CACDTDWPWGSWGKELIF
>TRDJ1|TRDV1|.|few
TGTGCTCTTGGGGAACGGGTTAAAAATCCCCTCCCTCACACCGATAAACTCATCTTT
CALGERVKNPLPHTDKLIF
>TRDJ1|TRDV1|TRDD3|.
TGTGCTCTTGGGGAAACGATTGTCCGACTGGGGGATAACGATGGGAAACTCATCTTT
CALGETIVRLGDNDGKLIF
>TRDJ1|TRDV1|TRDD3|once
TGTGCTCTTGGGGAAATAGCCATCCTTGTGGGGATACGCTTTTACACCGATAAACTCATCTTT
CALGEIAILVGIRFYTDKLIF
>TRDJ1|TRDV1|.|.
TGTGCTCTTGGGGAATTAGGTCCCCTCCGGGTCTACTACACCGATAAACTCATCTTT
CALGELGPLRVYYTDKLIF
>TRDJ1|TRDV2|.|.
TGTGCCTGTGACACCGCTGGAGACTCGGGATTTTACGCGTCGTACACCGATAAACTCATCTTT
CACDTAGDSGFYASYTDKLIF
>TRDJ1|TRDV1|.|few
TGTGCTCTTGGGGACCCTGCGGGCGGGGGGCCACGGGGCCATAAACTCATCTTT
CALGDPAGGGPRGHKLIF
>TRDJ1|TRDV1|.|few
TGTGCTCTTGGGGAAGGGTTTTACGTTACGAAGACACGTTTAACAGGCCCTTACTTTATACCGGAGAAACTCATCTTT
CALGEGFYVTKTRLTGPYFIPEKLIF
>TRDJ2|TRDV3|TRDD3|few
TGTGCCTTTTTGCACGCTGGGGGACACCGCCTGACAGCACAACTCTTCTTT
CAFLHAGGHRLTAQLFF
>TRDJ1|TRDV1|TRDD3|.
TGTGCTCTTGGGGAACTAGCCACCGAGGGTACTGGGGGATATACCGATAAACTCATCTTT
CALGELATEGTGGYTDKLIF
>TRDJ1|TRDV1|.|few
TGTGCTCTTGGAGGGGGGACCGACACCGATAAACTCATCTTT
CALGGGTDTDKLIF
>TRDJ1|TRDV1|TRDD2|.
TGTGCTCTTGGGGACAGCGCTTCCTACGTGTGTGGTACAATCGATAAACTCATCTTT
CALGDSASYVCGTIDKLIF
>TRDJ1|TRDV1|TRDD3|few
TGTGCTCTTGGGGCCCGTCTTACAGCCACTATACTGGGGGAACACACCGATAAACTCATCTTT
CALGARLTATILGEHTDKLIF
>TRDJ1|TRDV1|.|few
TGTGCTCTTGGGGAAGGGGTTCTCCGCCCTAGAACGCGGTTTTCCGGACTTCTCCTCGATAAACTCATCTTT
CALGEGVLRPRTRFSGLLLDKLIF
>TRDJ1|TRDV1|.|.
TGTGCTCTTGGGGAACTTCGGTCCTACCGGGGGATCGATAAACTCATCTTT
CALGELRSYRGIDKLIF
>TRDJ1|TRDV2|TRDD3|.
TGTGCCTGTGACAGGAACTGGGGGATACGCGGGATCTTT
CACDRNWGIRGIF
>TRDJ1|TRDV1|.|few
TGTGCTCTTGGGGAACTAACATCCCCAGACCCCTCGTACACCGATAAACTCATCTTT
CALGELTSPDPSYTDKLIF
>TRDJ1|TRDV1|TRDD3|.
TGTGCTCTTGGGGGATCCAGCGAAGGACTGGGGGATCACCCCCACCTGTACACCGATAAACTCATCTTT
CALGGSSEGLGDHPHLYTDKLIF
>TRDJ1|TRDV1|.|once
TGTGCTCTTGGGGAAAATGAGGGTCTCCACGGAGGGGTTATGGCCGATAAACTCATCTTT
CALGENEGLHGGVMADKLIF
>TRDJ1|TRDV1|.|few
TGTGCTCCCCCGGAATCCCGAGCTAAACTCATCTTT
CAPPESRAKLIF
>TRDJ1|TRDV1|TRDD3|few
TGTGCTCTTGGGGTACGCGGGGGATACGCAGACACCGATAAACTCATCTTT
CALGVRGGYADTDKLIF
>TRDJ1|TRDV1|TRDD3|.
TGTGCTCTTGGGGAATATCCTCCTAAGACTGGGGGATACGTCGGGACCGATAAACTCATCTTT
CALGEYPPKTGGYVGTDKLIF
>TRDJ1|TRDV1|TRDD3|.
TGTGCTCTTGGGGAACTATTATTCCCTACTCTGGGGGACACCGATAAACTCATCTTT
CALGELLFPTLGDTDKLIF
>TRDJ1|TRDV1|.|.
TGTGCTCTTGGGGAACGGGACCAGGATGCCTTCTCTTGGGGGCCTACGTACACCGATAAACTCATCTTT
CALGERDQDAFSWGPTYTDKLIF
>TRDJ1|TRDV1|TRDD3|.
TGTGCTCTTGGGGAACTTCTAGGGCGTTCCCACCTTGTACTGGGGGATCCCTACACCGATAAACTCATCTTT
CALGELLGRSHLVLGDPYTDKLIF
>TRDJ1|TRDV1|.|few
TGTGCTCTTGGGGAACGCCTACAGAGGACGCGGCCCGGCGGACTCATCTTT
CALGERLQRTRPGGLIF
>TRDJ1|TRDV1|.|.
TGTGCTCTTGGGGAACCGGTGGGTTCCCCGATATATACTCTTCGGAAAGGCACCGATAAACTCATCTTT
CALGEPVGSPIYTLRKGTDKLIF
>TRDJ1|TRDV1|TRDD3|.
TGTGCTCTTGGGACCGAAACGTCCTACTGGGGGATACTCCCCGATAAACTCATCTTT
CALGTETSYWGILPDKLIF
>TRDJ1|TRDV1|TRDD3|once
TGTGCTCTTGGGTCTGATCCTGAGTCGCTGGGGGACGATCCCGATAAACTCATCTTT
CALGSDPESLGDDPDKLIF
>TRDJ1|TRDV1|TRDD3|few
TGTGCTCTTGGGGAACTCGAACCACGATCCAGGGACCTAGGGGATACGCGGAGAATACGGATAGCCTCGCGTAACACCGATAAACTCATCTTT
CALGELEPRSRDLGDTRRIRIASRNTDKLIF
>TRDJ1|TRDV1|.|.
TGTGCTCTTGGGGAACCCCGGGGGCTGACCCGAGGACTCATCTTT
CALGEPRGLTRGLIF
>TRDJ1|TRDV1|TRDD3|.
TGTGCTCTTGGGGAAGGCTCCTACTTACTGGGGGATAAGTTTGGCACCGATAAACTCATCTTT
CALGEGSYLLGDKFGTDKLIF